The next 26 T cell receptor beta chains were all read from a single sample in a study of blood T cell repertoires in COVID-19. Sequencing was performed with immunoSEQ multiplex PCR; in TCRdb, only in-frame clones are kept and a portion is missing. The top ten clones hold around 26% of a sample with over 110,000 clones, about 91% of them seen once. The sequenced material came from peripheral blood. The receptors were gathered from a human donor in a cohort sampled during active COVID-19.

The gene calls are TRBV4-1 and TRBJ2-3, with 8 bases identical to TRBD2. CDR1 is MGHRA, CDR2 YSYEKL, per germline. This CDR3 comprises 19 residues. V shed 0 bases, J shed 4 bases, and the junction held 15 bases outside the gene matches. The CDR3, as DNA: TGCGCCAGCAGCCAAGAAGGTGGCGGGGGGCTTCAAGACCCAGATACGCAGTATTTT. Translated: CASSQEGGGGLQDPDTQYF.

The CDR3 region has the DNA TGTGCCAGCAGCAACGTTGGGGCTCGGACTAGCTGGGGAGAGACCCAGTACTTC. It encodes CASSNVGARTSWGETQYF. The rearrangement joins TRBV5-6 to TRBJ2-5, with TRBD2 matching over 8 bases. CDR1 SGHDT and CDR2 YYEEEE come from the germline V gene. The CDR3 spans 18 residues. With V trimmed by 4 bases and J by 4 bases, 18 bases remained unmatched.

This chain joins TRBV5-1 and TRBJ2-2; 9 bases match TRBD1. J gave up 4 bases and V 3 bases, and 4 bases lay outside the gene matches. Germline V gene data show CDR1 as SGHRS and CDR2 as YFSETQ. CDR3 length equals 15 residues. CDR3 bases: TGCGCCAGCAGCTCACAGGGGGCGCCCACCGGGGAGCTGTTTTTT. Protein sequence: CASSSQGAPTGELFF.

The genes are TRBV7-9 and TRBJ1-3, with 9 positions matching TRBD1. Germline V CDR1 and CDR2: SEHNR, FQNEAQ (reference sequence). The trim removed 5 bases at V and 2 bases at J, leaving 1 base unmatched. The length of the CDR3 is 14 residues. The CDR3 here is CASSHRGPGNTIYF. The CDR3 DNA sequence: TGTGCCAGCAGCCACAGGGGGCCTGGAAACACCATATATTTT.

The chain carries TRBV14 and TRBJ1-3, with TRBD1 as a possible D gene (6 bases). This CDR3 is built from 16 residues. The germline CDR1 and CDR2 sequences are SGHDN and FVKESK. V was trimmed by 3 bases and J by 0 bases, leaving 12 bases between them. The CDR3 region has the DNA TGTGCCAGCAGCCACCAGGGGTTCAGCTCTGGAAACACCATATATTTT. Protein product: CASSHQGFSSGNTIYF.

V and J are TRBV9 and TRBJ1-4, with D perhaps matching TRBD1 (5 bases). CDR1 and CDR2 (germline): SGDLS, YYNGEE. The ends were cut back, 0 bases at V and 0 bases at J, with 12 bases in the middle. This CDR3 is built from 17 residues. DNA of the CDR3: TGTGCCAGCAGCGTAGGAGGAGGGGCCGCAACTAATGAAAAACTGTTTTTT. Its protein product is CASSVGGGAATNEKLFF.

This chain uses TRBV7-2 with TRBJ1-6, with 7 bases matching TRBD1. V trimming: 4 bases; J trimming: 10 bases; junction bases outside the gene matches: 10. This CDR3 comprises 15 residues. Germline loops: CDR1 SGHTA, CDR2 FQGNSA. The CDR3 DNA reads as TGTGCCAGCAGCTCATGGACAGGCGAGGGCTCACCCCTCCACTTT. Translation: CASSSWTGEGSPLHF.

V is TRBV7-2 and J is TRBJ1-5; D call uncertain. V shed 5 bases and J shed 3 bases, with 14 bases lying between them. The V gene's germline CDR1 is SGHTA and CDR2 FQGNSA. The CDR3 covers 15 residues. The CDR3 bases are TGTGCCAGCAGCCCCCGGGGAGAGACCAATCAGCCCCAGCATTTT. This sequence encodes CASSPRGETNQPQHF.

This sequence joins TRBV4-1 and TRBJ1-4, with a possible D match to TRBD1 (5 bases). The V gene's germline CDR1 is MGHRA and CDR2 YSYEKL. CDR3 length: 13 residues. Deletions cut 2 bases from V and 8 bases from J, with 9 bases between. The CDR3 reads CASSQRGREKLFF. Written as DNA, the CDR3 is TGCGCCAGCAGCCAAAGGGGAAGGGAAAAACTGTTTTTT.

This clone has just a few counts. This chain uses TRBV20-1 with TRBJ1-2, with D unclear. Looked up from germline, CDR1 is DFQATT and CDR2 is SNEGSKA (reference sequence). The CDR3 consists of 10 residues. V lost 7 bases, J lost 8 bases, and 11 bases lay in between. For the CDR3, the DNA is TGCAGTGTCCCCGTGGAGGGCTACACCTTC. It codes for CSVPVEGYTF.

This sequence joins TRBV6-5 and TRBJ1-6; 8 bases line up with TRBD1. Germline V gives CDR1 MNHEY, CDR2 SVGAGI. This CDR3 has 14 amino acids. Germline trimming cut 6 bases from V and 9 bases from J; bases unmatched to any gene: 7. The CDR3 spells CASRGQGASSPLHF. The CDR3 region has the DNA TGTGCCAGCAGGGGGCAGGGGGCGAGTTCACCCCTCCACTTT.

The gene calls are TRBV7-8 and TRBJ2-7; 8 bases fit TRBD2. CDR1 and CDR2 from the germline V gene are SGHVS and FQNEAQ. The CDR3 is made up of 15 amino acids. V was pared by 1 base and J by 1 base, with 3 bases of the junction left unmatched. The DNA of the CDR3 is TGTGCCAGCAGCTTAGGGGTAGCGGGGTCCTACGAGCAGTACTTC. Translated, it gives CASSLGVAGSYEQYF.

The CDR3 coding sequence is TGCGCCAGCAGCCGAATAACTAGCGGGGGGATGGGGACCCAGTACTTC. This encodes CASSRITSGGMGTQYF. This sequence joins TRBV4-3 and TRBJ2-5; 12 positions agree with TRBD2. This CDR3 is built from 16 residues. V shed 4 bases, J shed 7 bases, and the junction held 10 bases outside the gene matches. Per germline, CDR1 LGHNA and CDR2 YSLEER.

Only one count was recorded for this clone. The chain combines TRBV4-2 with TRBJ1-2; the D gene is possibly TRBD1 (5 bases). The CDR3 has 14 amino acids. Germline V gene lookup returns CDR1 LGHNA and CDR2 YNFKEQ. V gave up 7 bases and J gave up 7 bases, with 19 bases separating them. Written as DNA, the CDR3 is TGTGCCAGCACTCCGGGTCCACCTCAGGGTGGCTACACCTTC. Translating gives CASTPGPPQGGYTF.

This clone was counted once. The chain uses TRBV6-5 and TRBJ1-1; tentative D call: TRBD1 (6 bases). V lost 4 bases to trimming and J lost 0 bases, with 15 bases between them. The length of the CDR3 is 16 residues. Germline-derived CDR1 and CDR2 are MNHEY and SVGAGI. The CDR3 DNA sequence: TGTGCCAGCAGTTCCCCCTGGGCAGGGGTGAACACTGAAGCTTTCTTT. Amino acid sequence: CASSSPWAGVNTEAFF.

The chain uses TRBV5-4 and TRBJ2-2; D may be TRBD1 (5 bases). Trimming shortened V by 6 bases and J by 2 bases, and 20 bases separated the two germline ends. CDR1 is SGHNT and CDR2 is YYREEE in the germline V gene (reference sequence). The CDR3 covers 17 residues. This chain's CDR3 is CASTPTLGQGNTGELFF. The DNA of the CDR3 is TGTGCCAGCACCCCTACCTTGGGGCAGGGCAACACCGGGGAGCTGTTTTTT.

The chain links TRBV29-1 to TRBJ2-1; D call uncertain. Germline values: CDR1 SQVTM, CDR2 ANQGSEA. This CDR3 is built from 11 residues. CDR3 sequence: CSYSAYNEQFF. The CDR3 nucleotides are TGCAGTTATAGTGCCTACAATGAGCAGTTCTTC.

This clone was observed a single time. The chain carries TRBV6-2 or TRBV6-3 and TRBJ1-2; 7 positions match TRBD1. The V and J ends lost 6 bases and 5 bases, in that order; junction bases with no gene match: 9. The CDR3 length is 14 residues. Germline V gene data show CDR1 as MNHEY and CDR2 as SVGEGT. The CDR3 sequence: CASSLNRDSYGYTF. CDR3 bases: TGTGCCAGCAGCCTGAACCGGGACAGTTATGGCTACACCTTC.

V and J are TRBV1 and TRBJ1-1. TRBV1 is classified as a pseudogene. This CDR3 comprises 19 residues. DNA for the CDR3: TGCACCAGCAGCCAAGATGACGACGGGAGATTTCCATATTACACTGAAGCTTTCTTT. It specifies CTSSQDDDGRFPYYTEAFF.

The chain is built from TRBV11-2 and TRBJ2-3; a possible D gene is TRBD2 (6 bases). Germline V lookup: CDR1 SGHAT, CDR2 FQNNGV. The V gene lost 1 base and the J gene lost 2 bases, with 13 bases spanning the gap. This CDR3 spans 16 amino acids. CDR3 nucleotide sequence: TGTGCCAGCAGCTTAGTAGTCGGGGGTTACACAGATACGCAGTATTTT. It specifies CASSLVVGGYTDTQYF.

The chain recombines TRBV5-4 with TRBJ1-3; 7 bases match TRBD1. The CDR3 has 14 amino acids. V gave up 6 bases and J gave up 1 base; unmatched junction bases: 4. Germline V lookup: CDR1 SGHNT, CDR2 YYREEE (reference sequence). The CDR3 bases are TGTGCCAGCAAAACGACAGGGTCTGGAAACACCATATATTTT. Translated, it gives CASKTTGSGNTIYF.

This clone was found once. This chain joins TRBV20-1 and TRBJ2-4, with D unresolved. The germline gives CDR1 DFQATT, CDR2 SNEGSKA (reference sequence). There are 11 residues in the CDR3. V lost 0 bases and J 11 bases, leaving 8 bases between the germline ends. In DNA form, the CDR3 reads TGCAGTGCTAGAGATCAGATGGTTCAGTACTTC. This translates into CSARDQMVQYF.

This chain uses TRBV4-1 with TRBJ2-3; the D is unclear. The CDR3 consists of 16 residues. Germline CDR1 MGHRA, CDR2 YSYEKL. Trimming cost V 1 base and J 1 base, with 12 bases left between them. CDR3 nucleotides: TGCGCCAGCAGCCAAGTGTTGGGCGTCGGCACAGATACGCAGTATTTT. Encoded protein: CASSQVLGVGTDTQYF.

The genes are TRBV2 and TRBJ2-7; 7 bases line up with TRBD1. The J segment lost 6 bases and the V segment lost 5 bases, leaving 10 bases of the junction unmatched. Germline CDR1 SNHLY, CDR2 FYNNEI. This CDR3 has 14 residues. The CDR3 loop is CASSRQGTTPEQYF. The DNA of the CDR3 is TGTGCCAGCAGTCGACAGGGAACAACCCCCGAGCAGTACTTC.

V usage is TRBV18 and J usage is TRBJ2-3; D is unresolved. The V end was cut by 0 bases, the J end by 0 bases, with 10 bases between. The CDR3 is made up of 16 amino acids. The germline V gene encodes CDR1 KGHSH and CDR2 LQKENI. CDR3 sequence (DNA): TGTGCCAGCTCACCACCGCGAAATCCTAGCACAGATACGCAGTATTTT. It yields the protein CASSPPRNPSTDTQYF. Full variable domain (outside the CDR3, taken from reference TRBV18 and TRBJ2-3): NAGVMQNPRHLVRRRGQEARLRCSPMKGHSHVYWYRQLPEEGLKFMVYLQKENIIDESGMPKERFSAEFPKEGPSILRIQQVVRGDSAAYFCASSPPRNPSTDTQYFGPGTRLTVL.

This sequence joins TRBV19 and TRBJ2-3; 7 bases match TRBD1. This CDR3 is 16 amino acids long. Trimming took 4 bases from V and 2 from J; bases not matched to a gene: 9. The V gene's germline CDR1 is LNHDA and CDR2 SQIVND (reference sequence). The CDR3 loop is CASSNGQAVLTDTQYF. DNA of the CDR3: TGTGCCAGTAGTAACGGACAGGCGGTTCTCACAGATACGCAGTATTTT.